This is a list of T cell receptor beta chains from one sample in a study of T cell responses to AZD1222 COVID-19 vaccine. TCRdb keeps only in-frame clones here, not all; method: immunoSEQ multiplex PCR. This sample carries about 180,000 clones, 85% to 90% of them seen once, and the ten largest clones take about 7.2%. The source material was peripheral blood, sampled on day 0 of AZD1222 vaccination. These receptors all stem from an adult in good health. Both conserved end residues are part of each CDR3. D genes are given only for firm matches. Size values are once, few and many counts, or a class for expanded clones, and some rows have none.

v_gene: TRBV9
d_gene: TRBD1
abundance: .
j_gene: TRBJ1-2
CDR3aa: CASSGRRGTADGYTF
CDR3nt: TGTGCCAGCAGCGGCCGCCGGGGGACAGCCGATGGCTACACCTTC

v_gene: TRBV6-5
d_gene: .
abundance: .
j_gene: TRBJ2-1
CDR3aa: CASGRREQFF
CDR3nt: TGTGCCAGCGGACGGCGTGAGCAGTTCTTC

v_gene: TRBV29-1
d_gene: TRBD1
abundance: .
j_gene: TRBJ1-2
CDR3aa: CSVGQTNYGYTF
CDR3nt: TGCAGCGTGGGACAGACTAACTATGGCTACACCTTC

v_gene: TRBV5-1
d_gene: .
abundance: .
j_gene: TRBJ1-6
CDR3aa: CASSLAGEQTLLHF
CDR3nt: TGCGCCAGCAGCTTGGCCGGGGAACAGACGCTCCTCCACTTT

v_gene: TRBV4-1
d_gene: .
abundance: .
j_gene: TRBJ2-1
CDR3aa: CASSPPRGGQRNEQFF
CDR3nt: TGCGCCAGCAGCCCCCCCCGAGGTGGCCAGAGGAATGAGCAGTTCTTC

v_gene: TRBV6-4
d_gene: TRBD2
abundance: .
j_gene: TRBJ2-2
CDR3aa: CASSASGHDTGELFF
CDR3nt: TGTGCCAGCAGTGCTAGCGGGCATGACACCGGGGAGCTGTTTTTT

v_gene: TRBV15
d_gene: .
abundance: .
j_gene: TRBJ1-1
CDR3aa: CATSLGGTTEAFF
CDR3nt: TGTGCCACCAGCCTAGGGGGAACCACTGAAGCTTTCTTT

v_gene: TRBV2
d_gene: TRBD1
abundance: .
j_gene: TRBJ2-7
CDR3aa: CASSEPTGGKYYEQYF
CDR3nt: TGTGCCAGCAGTGAACCGACAGGGGGCAAATACTACGAGCAGTACTTC

v_gene: TRBV19
d_gene: .
abundance: .
j_gene: TRBJ1-5
CDR3aa: CASSTWDRGNQPQHF
CDR3nt: TGTGCCAGTAGTACATGGGACCGGGGAAATCAGCCCCAGCATTTT

v_gene: TRBV6-6
d_gene: .
abundance: many
j_gene: TRBJ1-6
CDR3aa: CASSPTTYTGTWYNSPLHF
CDR3nt: TGTGCCAGCAGTCCAACAACCTATACAGGGACTTGGTATAATTCACCCCTCCACTTT

v_gene: TRBV7-9
d_gene: .
abundance: once
j_gene: TRBJ1-5
CDR3aa: CASSLDPSNQPQHF
CDR3nt: TGTGCCAGCAGCCTCGACCCTAGCAATCAGCCCCAGCATTTT

v_gene: TRBV12-5
d_gene: .
abundance: .
j_gene: TRBJ2-2
CDR3aa: CASGLLQGNTGELFF
CDR3nt: TGTGCTAGTGGTTTACTACAGGGGAACACCGGGGAGCTGTTTTTT

v_gene: TRBV3-1/TRBV3-2
d_gene: TRBD1
abundance: .
j_gene: TRBJ1-2
CDR3aa: CASSQDRGRFYYGYTF
CDR3nt: TGTGCCAGCAGCCAAGACAGGGGGCGCTTCTACTATGGCTACACCTTC

v_gene: TRBV7-9
d_gene: .
abundance: .
j_gene: TRBJ1-5
CDR3aa: CASSSTEGRQSSQPQHF
CDR3nt: TGTGCCAGCAGCTCGACAGAGGGCCGGCAGTCGAGTCAGCCCCAGCATTTT

v_gene: TRBV5-1
d_gene: TRBD1
abundance: .
j_gene: TRBJ2-7
CDR3aa: CASSLGTAAFYEQYF
CDR3nt: TGCGCCAGCAGCCTCGGGACAGCAGCCTTTTACGAGCAGTACTTC

v_gene: TRBV5-4
d_gene: TRBD1
abundance: .
j_gene: TRBJ1-2
CDR3aa: CASTPDRGNYGYTF
CDR3nt: TGTGCCAGCACCCCGGACAGGGGGAACTATGGCTACACCTTC

v_gene: TRBV4-3
d_gene: TRBD1
abundance: .
j_gene: TRBJ2-3
CDR3aa: CASSVDRGDTQYF
CDR3nt: TGCGCCAGCAGCGTGGACAGGGGAGATACGCAGTATTTT

v_gene: TRBV12-5
d_gene: .
abundance: .
j_gene: TRBJ1-2
CDR3aa: CASGSPGEGNGYTF
CDR3nt: TGTGCTAGTGGTTCCCCAGGGGAGGGGAATGGCTACACCTTC

v_gene: TRBV27
d_gene: TRBD1
abundance: once
j_gene: TRBJ1-2
CDR3aa: CASKRTGGNYGYTF
CDR3nt: TGTGCCAGCAAACGGACAGGGGGTAACTATGGCTACACCTTC

v_gene: TRBV12-5
d_gene: .
abundance: .
j_gene: TRBJ1-3
CDR3aa: CASGLRADRNTIYF
CDR3nt: TGTGCTAGTGGTTTGAGGGCAGATCGAAACACCATATATTTT

v_gene: TRBV19
d_gene: TRBD1
abundance: .
j_gene: TRBJ1-5
CDR3aa: CASTRDSSYQPQHF
CDR3nt: TGTGCCAGTACCAGGGACAGCTCTTATCAGCCCCAGCATTTT

v_gene: TRBV18
d_gene: TRBD1
abundance: .
j_gene: TRBJ2-1
CDR3aa: CASSQRTGNYNEQFF
CDR3nt: TGTGCCAGCTCACAGCGGACAGGAAACTACAATGAGCAGTTCTTC

v_gene: TRBV5-1
d_gene: .
abundance: .
j_gene: TRBJ2-1
CDR3aa: CASARQDWNNEQFF
CDR3nt: TGCGCCAGCGCCCGGCAGGATTGGAACAATGAGCAGTTCTTC

v_gene: TRBV7-9
d_gene: .
abundance: .
j_gene: TRBJ1-4
CDR3aa: CASSLVDSDEKLFF
CDR3nt: TGTGCCAGCAGCTTAGTCGACAGCGATGAAAAACTGTTTTTT

v_gene: TRBV3-1/TRBV3-2
d_gene: .
abundance: .
j_gene: TRBJ2-5
CDR3aa: CASSQSSRGETQYF
CDR3nt: TGTGCCAGCAGCCAATCCAGCCGGGGAGAGACCCAGTACTTC

v_gene: TRBV2
d_gene: .
abundance: .
j_gene: TRBJ2-7
CDR3aa: CASVRGGKSSYEQYF
CDR3nt: TGTGCCAGCGTCCGCGGGGGCAAAAGCTCCTACGAGCAGTACTTC

v_gene: TRBV5-1
d_gene: TRBD2
abundance: .
j_gene: TRBJ2-1
CDR3aa: CASSPTLLAGGSHNEQFF
CDR3nt: TGCGCCAGCAGCCCTACCCTACTAGCGGGGGGCTCGCACAATGAGCAGTTCTTC

v_gene: TRBV11-2
d_gene: .
abundance: few
j_gene: TRBJ1-1
CDR3aa: CASSSHNPGPTGTEAFF
CDR3nt: TGTGCCAGCAGCTCACATAACCCGGGCCCCACGGGCACTGAAGCTTTCTTT

v_gene: TRBV3-1/TRBV3-2
d_gene: .
abundance: .
j_gene: TRBJ1-4
CDR3aa: CASSQTGGEDEKLFF
CDR3nt: TGTGCCAGCAGCCAGACGGGGGGTGAGGATGAAAAACTGTTTTTT

v_gene: TRBV7-9
d_gene: .
abundance: .
j_gene: TRBJ1-3
CDR3aa: CASSPTWDGNTIYF
CDR3nt: TGTGCCAGCAGCCCGACATGGGATGGAAACACCATATATTTT

v_gene: TRBV25-1
d_gene: .
abundance: .
j_gene: TRBJ1-5
CDR3aa: CASGYNQPQHF
CDR3nt: TGTGCCAGCGGCTATAATCAGCCCCAGCATTTT

v_gene: TRBV6-1
d_gene: .
abundance: .
j_gene: TRBJ2-4
CDR3aa: CASSDSKNIQYF
CDR3nt: TGTGCCAGCAGTGACAGCAAAAACATTCAGTACTTC

v_gene: TRBV7-2
d_gene: .
abundance: .
j_gene: TRBJ2-3
CDR3aa: CASSLVAVDTQYF
CDR3nt: TGTGCCAGCAGCTTAGTTGCTGTTGATACGCAGTATTTT

v_gene: TRBV20-1
d_gene: .
abundance: .
j_gene: TRBJ2-5
CDR3aa: CSASQETQYF
CDR3nt: TGCAGTGCTAGCCAAGAGACCCAGTACTTC